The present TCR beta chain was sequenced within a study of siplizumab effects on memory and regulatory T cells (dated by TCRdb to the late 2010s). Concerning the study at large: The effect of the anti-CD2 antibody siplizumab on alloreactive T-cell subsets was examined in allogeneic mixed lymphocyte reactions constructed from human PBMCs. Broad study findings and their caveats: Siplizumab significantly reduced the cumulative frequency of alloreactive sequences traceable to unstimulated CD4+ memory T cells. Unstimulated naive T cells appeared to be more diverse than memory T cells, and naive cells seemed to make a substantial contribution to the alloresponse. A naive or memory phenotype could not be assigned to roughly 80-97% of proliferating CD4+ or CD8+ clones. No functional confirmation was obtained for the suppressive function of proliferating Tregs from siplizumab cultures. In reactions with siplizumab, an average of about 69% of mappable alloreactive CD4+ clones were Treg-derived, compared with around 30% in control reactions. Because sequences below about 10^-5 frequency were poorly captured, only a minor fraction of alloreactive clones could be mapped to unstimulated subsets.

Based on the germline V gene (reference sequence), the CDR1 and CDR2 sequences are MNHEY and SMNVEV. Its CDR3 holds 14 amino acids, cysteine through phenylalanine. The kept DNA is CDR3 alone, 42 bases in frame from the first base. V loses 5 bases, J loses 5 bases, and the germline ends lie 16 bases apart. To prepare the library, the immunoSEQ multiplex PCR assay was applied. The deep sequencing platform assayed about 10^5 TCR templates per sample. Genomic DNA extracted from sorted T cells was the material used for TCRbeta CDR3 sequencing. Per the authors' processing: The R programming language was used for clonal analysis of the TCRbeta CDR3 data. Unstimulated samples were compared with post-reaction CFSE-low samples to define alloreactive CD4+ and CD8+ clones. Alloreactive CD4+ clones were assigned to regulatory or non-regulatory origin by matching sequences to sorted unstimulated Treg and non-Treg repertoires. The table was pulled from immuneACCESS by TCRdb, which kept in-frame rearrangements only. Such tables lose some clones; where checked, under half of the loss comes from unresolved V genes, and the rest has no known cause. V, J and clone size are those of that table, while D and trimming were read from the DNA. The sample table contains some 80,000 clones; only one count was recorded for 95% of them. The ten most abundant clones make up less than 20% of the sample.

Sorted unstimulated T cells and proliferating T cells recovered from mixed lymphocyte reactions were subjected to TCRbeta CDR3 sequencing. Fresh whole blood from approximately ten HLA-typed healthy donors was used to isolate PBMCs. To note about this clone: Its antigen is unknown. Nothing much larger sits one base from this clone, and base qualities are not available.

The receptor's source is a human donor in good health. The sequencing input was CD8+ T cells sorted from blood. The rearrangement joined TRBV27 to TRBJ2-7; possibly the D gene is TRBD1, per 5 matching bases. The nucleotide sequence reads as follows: TGTGCCAGCAGTCCTCGACAGTTTCCCAACGAGCAGTACTTC. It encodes CASSPRQFPNEQYF.